This T cell receptor (beta chain) was observed in a study of T cell responses to AZD1222 COVID-19 vaccine. Study-wide results and limits: Repertoires were obtained only post-peak T cell response.

Data came from immunoSEQ multiplex PCR; TCRdb stores just in-frame clones and leaves some out. The sample holds 100,000 to 150,000 clones, around 90% seen once. For this clone: Its antigen is currently unknown.

The CDR3 extends over 13 amino acids. V trimming: 8 bases; J trimming: 4 bases; junction bases outside the gene matches: 4. This clonotype was sampled from an adult in good health. The J gene is TRBJ2-3, the V gene TRBV12-3 or TRBV12-4, with 9 nucleotides matching TRBD2. The sequences come from peripheral blood, collected on day 0 of AZD1222 vaccination. DNA of the CDR3: TGTGCCAGCGGTAGCGGGAGTGCAGATACGCAGTATTTT. It specifies CASGSGSADTQYF.